A single sample is the source of the 22 T cell receptor beta chains below, sequenced in a study of shared clonotypes between healthy human individuals. CD45RO-negative cells were positively selected for CCR7, leaving out terminally differentiated effector memory CD45RA+ cells. The assay was immunoSEQ multiplex PCR, and TCRdb's table has in-frame clones only and misses some. The top ten hold about 24% of the sample, which has about 750,000 clones, 90% to 95% seen once. The sample consisted of naive CD8+ T cells sorted from blood. These receptors originate from a man under 40 in good health.

Written as DNA, the CDR3 is TGCAGCGTGGAAAGCGGGATCTACGAGCAGTACTTC. Encoded protein: CSVESGIYEQYF. This chain uses TRBV29-1 with TRBJ2-7, with TRBD2 identical over 7 bases. Germline CDR1 SQVTM, CDR2 ANQGSEA. The CDR3 covers 12 residues. Trimming removed 6 bases from V and 3 bases from J; junction bases left unmatched: 5.

The chain recombines TRBV27 with TRBJ1-4; unclear D gene. The CDR3 extends over 14 amino acids. V was trimmed by 2 bases and J by 7 bases, leaving 11 bases between them. Germline V gives CDR1 MNHEY, CDR2 SMNVEV (reference sequence). This CDR3 reads CASSLGSLREKLFF. The CDR3 DNA follows: TGTGCCAGCAGTTTAGGCAGCCTCCGTGAAAAACTGTTTTTT.

The chain is built from TRBV7-9 and TRBJ2-1, with D perhaps being TRBD1 or TRBD2 (5 bases each). CDR3 length: 15 residues. Germline V gene data show CDR1 as SEHNR and CDR2 as FQNEAQ (reference sequence). Trimming removed 8 bases at V and 0 bases at J, with 14 bases between. The CDR3 nucleotides read TGTGCCAGCGGGACCTGGCGAAGCTCCTACAATGAGCAGTTCTTC. Encoded protein: CASGTWRSSYNEQFF.

The rearrangement links TRBV7-9 to TRBJ1-5; D is uncertain. Deletions cut 5 bases from V and 0 bases from J, with 8 bases between. This CDR3 region has 14 residues. Germline CDR1 reads SEHNR; CDR2 reads FQNEAQ (reference sequence). CDR3 sequence (DNA): TGTGCCAGCAGCCTGGTCCCTAGCAATCAGCCCCAGCATTTT. Translation gives CASSLVPSNQPQHF.

The chain links TRBV7-8 to TRBJ1-5; 9 positions agree with TRBD1. The CDR3 is made up of 15 amino acids. V was clipped by 1 base and J by 3 bases; unmatched bases: 1. Germline V gene lookup returns CDR1 SGHVS and CDR2 FQNEAQ. Here the CDR3 DNA reads TGTGCCAGCAGCTTAGTACAGGGGGCCAATCAGCCCCAGCATTTT. Its translation: CASSLVQGANQPQHF.

The chain has TRBV27 and TRBJ2-2; perhaps TRBD1 as D (5 bases). V was trimmed by 2 bases and J by 6 bases, leaving 16 bases between them. Germline V gives CDR1 MNHEY, CDR2 SMNVEV (reference sequence). This CDR3 is 16 amino acids long. The CDR3 nucleotides read TGTGCCAGCAGTTTAGGGAATAGCCGGACACCCGGGGAGCTGTTTTTT. Residues: CASSLGNSRTPGELFF.

The chain recombines TRBV7-8 with TRBJ2-7, with 7 bases aligning to TRBD1. The CDR3 totals 14 residues. CDR1 and CDR2 (germline): SGHVS, FQNEAQ. The V gene end was trimmed by 2 bases and the J gene end by 0 bases; junction bases not matched to a gene: 1. In DNA form, the CDR3 reads TGTGCCAGCAGCTTACGGGACAGCTCCTACGAGCAGTACTTC. It is translated as CASSLRDSSYEQYF.

The rearrangement links TRBV7-6 to TRBJ2-5, with 7 bases that match TRBD1. J was trimmed by 3 bases and V by 2 bases; bases with no gene match: 3. Germline V lookup: CDR1 SGHVS, CDR2 FNYEAQ. The CDR3 runs 14 residues. The CDR3 reads CASSLTGTEETQYF. In nucleotides, the CDR3 is TGTGCCAGCAGCTTAACCGGGACAGAAGAGACCCAGTACTTC.

This rearrangement joins TRBV29-1 to TRBJ1-1, with D possibly matching TRBD1 (6 bases). Trimming left V 6 bases short and J 5 bases short, with 13 bases between. This CDR3 spans 12 amino acids. Looked up from germline, CDR1 is SQVTM and CDR2 is ANQGSEA. Here the CDR3 reads CSVYREETEAFF. CDR3 bases: TGCAGCGTGTACAGGGAGGAAACTGAAGCTTTCTTT.

A few counts support this clone. This sequence joins TRBV15 and TRBJ1-2; no reliable D call. Trimming cost V 4 bases and J 7 bases, with 19 bases left between them. The CDR3 spans 15 residues. CDR1 is LNHNV and CDR2 is YYDKDF in the germline V gene (reference sequence). CDR3 nucleotide sequence: TGTGCCACCAGCAATAATTTTGACATAAGGGTTGGCTACACCTTC. As protein: CATSNNFDIRVGYTF. Using reference TRBV15 and TRBJ1-2 for the parts outside the CDR3, the full variable domain is DAMVIQNPRYQVTQFGKPVTLSCSQTLNHNVMYWYQQKSSQAPKLLFHYYDKDFNNEADTPDNFQSRRPNTSFCFLDIRSPGLGDTAMYLCATSNNFDIRVGYTFGSGTRLTVV.

This chain links TRBV4-1 with TRBJ2-4; maybe TRBD1 (6 bases). V was trimmed by 3 bases and J by 4 bases, leaving 13 bases between them. The CDR3 is 15 residues long. The germline CDR1 and CDR2 sequences are MGHRA and YSYEKL. The CDR3 DNA reads TGCGCCAGCAGCCAGCGCAGGGGTTCAAAAAACATTCAGTACTTC. It codes for CASSQRRGSKNIQYF.

The chain recombines TRBV19 with TRBJ2-2; D unresolved. V lost 5 bases and J lost 5, with 9 bases in between. The CDR3 extends over 13 amino acids. The germline gives CDR1 LNHDA, CDR2 SQIVND (reference sequence). CDR3 residues: CASSLVGTGELFF. CDR3 nucleotide sequence: TGTGCCAGTAGTTTAGTCGGGACCGGGGAGCTGTTTTTT.

This clone was counted between two and nine times. This chain connects TRBV11-2 to TRBJ1-2; 8 bases are shared with TRBD1. The CDR3 covers 13 residues. V lost 5 bases to trimming and J lost 8 bases; unmatched junction nucleotides: 7. CDR1 and CDR2 (germline): SGHAT, FQNNGV. The CDR3 sequence is CASSPGTGGGYTF. CDR3 nucleotide sequence: TGTGCCAGCAGCCCCGGGACAGGAGGAGGCTACACCTTC.

The V gene is TRBV9, the J gene TRBJ2-1; TRBD2 is a possible D gene (5 bases). The CDR3 runs 14 residues. The V gene lost 3 bases and the J gene lost 8 bases, with 15 bases spanning the gap. Germline-derived CDR1 and CDR2 are SGDLS and YYNGEE. The DNA for the CDR3 is TGTGCCAGCAGCGCCCGTTCTAGTAGCGATGAGCAGTTCTTC. Its protein is CASSARSSSDEQFF.

The chain couples TRBV18 to TRBJ2-1; tentative D call: TRBD1 (7 bases). The CDR3 spans 19 residues. CDR1 is KGHSH, CDR2 LQKENI, per germline. With 2 bases removed from V and 5 bases from J, the gap between germline ends came to 25 bases. This CDR3 is CASSPTGDEGGSQDNEQFF. The CDR3 DNA follows: TGTGCCAGCTCACCAACAGGGGATGAGGGGGGCAGTCAAGACAATGAGCAGTTCTTC.

This clone was detected only a few times. The rearrangement links TRBV4-2 to TRBJ2-1, with D perhaps matching TRBD2 (5 bases). Trimming pared 4 bases from V and 5 bases from J, leaving 15 bases between. Germline V gene lookup returns CDR1 LGHNA and CDR2 YNFKEQ. The length of the CDR3 is 15 residues. The CDR3 sequence: CASSPRVVSHNEQFF. Written as DNA, the CDR3 is TGTGCCAGCAGCCCGAGGGTTGTTAGTCACAATGAGCAGTTCTTC.

To note about this clone: The same CDR3 is also encoded by other DNA sequences in this sample. This chain links TRBV10-2 with TRBJ2-7; maybe TRBD1 (5 bases). V lost 4 bases and J 3 bases, leaving 7 bases between the germline ends. The CDR3 consists of 12 residues. Germline V gene lookup returns CDR1 WSHSY and CDR2 SAAADI. The CDR3 here is CASSVDSYEQYF. Here the CDR3 DNA reads TGCGCCAGCAGTGTCGACAGCTACGAGCAGTACTTC.

This chain joins TRBV7-9 and TRBJ2-2; TRBD1 might be the D (6 bases). The CDR3 consists of 15 residues. Trimming cost V 4 bases and J 6 bases, with 15 bases left between them. Germline CDR1 is SEHNR and CDR2 is FQNEAQ (reference sequence). The CDR3 here is CASSSPGVAAGELFF. CDR3 nucleotides: TGTGCCAGCAGCTCCCCAGGGGTTGCAGCCGGGGAGCTGTTTTTT.

CDR3 in amino acids: CATFASPGELFF. For the CDR3, the DNA is TGTGCCACCTTTGCCAGCCCCGGGGAGCTGTTTTTT. This sequence joins TRBV2 and TRBJ2-2; the D is unclear. V was trimmed by 10 bases and J by 6 bases, leaving 12 bases between them. The V gene's germline CDR1 is SNHLY and CDR2 FYNNEI. The CDR3 has 12 amino acids. Together with reference TRBV2 and TRBJ2-2, the CDR3 gives the full variable domain: EPEVTQTPSHQVTQMGQEVILRCVPISNHLYFYWYRQILGQKVEFLVSFYNNEISEKSEIFDDQFSVERPDGSNFTLKIRSTKLEDSAMYFCATFASPGELFFGEGSRLTVL.

On this clone: In the same sample, other DNA sequences code for this CDR3. The rearrangement uses TRBV29-1 and TRBJ2-7; 8 nucleotides match TRBD1. V was clipped by 6 bases and J by 0 bases; unmatched bases: 4. Germline V CDR1 and CDR2: SQVTM, ANQGSEA. CDR3 length: 13 amino acids. CDR3 loop: CSVLTGGSYEQYF. The CDR3, as DNA: TGCAGCGTCCTAACAGGGGGCTCCTACGAGCAGTACTTC.

This clone has only one observation. The chain uses TRBV9 and TRBJ2-2; TRBD2 agrees at 7 bases. The CDR3 runs 18 residues. Germline CDR1 is SGDLS and CDR2 is YYNGEE. V shed 4 bases and J 6 bases; nucleotides not matched to a gene: 18. Here the CDR3 reads CASSPEGSTGGVSGELFF. The CDR3 coding sequence is TGTGCCAGCAGCCCCGAAGGGAGTACGGGGGGAGTTTCCGGGGAGCTGTTTTTT.

The CDR3: CASSIPQNSGSGNEQFF. CDR3 in DNA: TGTGCCAGTAGTATCCCCCAGAACAGCGGGAGCGGCAATGAGCAGTTCTTC. This chain links TRBV19 with TRBJ2-1; 8 bases fit TRBD2. Germline V gene sequence: CDR1 LNHDA, CDR2 SQIVND (reference sequence). CDR3 length: 17 amino acids. Unmatched junction bases numbered 13, after V lost 3 bases and J lost 6 bases.